The present entry profiles one TCR beta chain with its context. Its antigen is not known. Unmatched junction bases numbered 11, after V lost 6 bases and J lost 5 bases. The CDR3 totals 15 residues. CDR1 and CDR2 (germline): MNHEY, SVGAGI. The sample is drawn from a study of shared clonotypes between healthy human individuals. Study results and caveats: Across subsets, estimated richness was generally greater for naive than for memory populations.

Genomic DNA (from each subset) was split evenly across several immunoSEQ plates. The DNA input per sorted-subset replicate PCR was roughly 180 ng, corresponding to 32,000 or so T cell genomes. In the authors' methods: Sequence data from immunoSEQ were junction-only and lacked quality scores; consequently, filtering differed. Some clones are missing from TCRdb's copy, which holds only in-frame ones; the method was immunoSEQ multiplex PCR. That table is the source of V, J and clone size, and D and trimming were worked out from the DNA. The sample lists 2 million to 2.5 million clones, roughly 95% occurring once.

The J gene is TRBJ2-5, the V gene TRBV6-5; 8 bases match TRBD2. This receptor was identified in a man aged 18-30 years in good health. Sample: naive CD4+ T cells sorted from blood. Subset in this sample: CD45RA+ positively selected. CDR3: CASSRRLAPSETQYF. CDR3 in DNA: TGTGCCAGCAGCCGACGACTAGCGCCTAGTGAGACCCAGTACTTC.